The source of this T cell receptor beta chain is a study of shared clonotypes between healthy human individuals (dated by TCRdb to about 2020). Study-wide context: The cohort comprised two women and three men aged 18 to 49 years. The study deeply sequenced blood TCR repertoires of about 5 healthy adults to estimate repertoire size and the extent of clonotype sharing between individuals. Per donor, leukapheresis produced somewhere between about 0.85 and 8.9 billion PBMCs. Different laboratories and diverse techniques were used to prepare libraries and sequence TCR repertoires, to increase sequencing depth and limit assay-specific biases. For each donor, CD4 naive and CD4 memory were each run on three plates, CD8 naive on two plates, and CD8 memory on one plate.

V and J are truncated by 2 bases and 0 bases respectively, leaving an intervening sequence of 5 bases. CDR1 KGHSH and CDR2 LQKENI were looked up in the germline V gene. Its CDR3 holds 15 amino acids, cysteine through phenylalanine. Only the CDR3 part of the read is kept: 45 bases, read in frame from the first base. For this clone: The antigen it binds to is not known. No qualities accompany the bases; no much larger clone lies one base away. The sample has other DNA sequences that encode this CDR3 too.

General study outcomes and caveats: Based on pairwise subsampling, the degree of clonotype sharing among donors was expected to be affected by sequencing depth. When a handful of donors were compared, the shared fraction of clonotypes was around 4.6% for naive CD4, approximately 3.5% for naive CD8, 2% to 2.5% for memory CD4, and approximately 0.4% for memory CD8. Higher generation probabilities were observed for clonotypes shared by all four sorted-subset donors than for non-shared clonotypes. Even with the large sequencing depth, rarefaction of the sorted-subset datasets indicated that sequencing was incomplete. Sampling was restricted to blood, and TCR repertoires in tissue are likely to differ from TCR repertoires in blood. Naive subsets generally had larger estimated clonotype richness than memory subsets did. The genetic and exposure-history diversity represented was limited by the small number of donors.

The donors were healthy, HIV-negative adults who had no recently reported acute infections or vaccinations. Only Caucasian adults living in Nashville, Tennessee, USA were represented among the donors. Magnetic negative selection was used to enrich CD4+ T cells, after which naive cells were positively selected on CD45RA and the negative fraction became the memory subset. Blood was collected by leukapheresis, and PBMCs were isolated by Ficoll-Histopaque density gradient centrifugation and then cryopreserved in liquid nitrogen vapor phase. Analytical flow cytometry was used to check the purity and quantity of each magnetically sorted T cell population. Genomic DNA was isolated from every sorted fraction and measured by UV absorbance on a Nanodrop 2000c. Using the deep immunoSEQ assay, TCR CDR3 regions were amplified from genomic DNA by multiplex PCR. Extracted genomic DNA from each cell subset was distributed evenly across all wells of several immunoSEQ 96-well plates, and each plate was treated as a replicate. Each replicate PCR for sorted subsets received around 200 ng genomic DNA, equal to tens of thousands of T cell genomes. The purified libraries were quantified using a Qubit 3.0 fluorometer, sized with a Bioanalyzer 2100, and then quantified again using the KAPA Library Quantification kit. A separate single-read 150-cycle Illumina NextSeq 550 flow cell was used to sequence each immunoSEQ 96-well plate. The source study handled its data this way. The immunoSEQ output contained only junctional sequences without quality scores, so filtering could not match that applied to full-length reads. To assign V/J genes and CDR3, sequences were annotated using PyIR, a Python wrapper for IgBLAST v1.9, with IMGT germline references. Any read was removed if the V/J assignment was weak (E-value above 1e-6), the CDR3 was missing, or the read contained stop codons, out-of-frame junctions, or ambiguous translated residues. V3J clonotypes were defined by identical inferred V gene, J gene, and CDR3 amino acid sequence. The percentage overlap between two repertoires was calculated by dividing the number of shared unique clonotypes by the size of the smaller repertoire. Three approaches were used to assess repertoire richness: RTK rarefaction, the Chao1 estimator, and Recon v2.1 estimates of unobserved clonotypes. For all TCRbeta clonotypes obtained by the gDNA method from four donors, generation probabilities were computed with OLGA. TCRdb's version of the immuneACCESS table is confined to in-frame rearrangements and falls short of the full clone set. An unresolved V gene accounts for under half of the shortfall where checked; the remainder is of unknown origin. D and trimming were read from the DNA, whereas the V and J calls and clone size are those reported in that table. The sample table records roughly 2.6 million clones; roughly 92% of these occur just once. The ten largest clones represent over 0.12% of the sample.

The clonotype was recovered from a man aged 18 to 29 in good health. The rearranged segments are TRBV18 and TRBJ2-6, with the D gene too uncertain to name. The source material was naive CD4+ T cells sorted from blood. The cell subset or site label for this specimen denotes: CD45RA+ positively selected. The encoded CDR3 is CASSPTGSGANVLTF. The nucleotide sequence is TGTGCCAGCTCACCAACGGGCTCTGGGGCCAACGTCCTGACTTTC.